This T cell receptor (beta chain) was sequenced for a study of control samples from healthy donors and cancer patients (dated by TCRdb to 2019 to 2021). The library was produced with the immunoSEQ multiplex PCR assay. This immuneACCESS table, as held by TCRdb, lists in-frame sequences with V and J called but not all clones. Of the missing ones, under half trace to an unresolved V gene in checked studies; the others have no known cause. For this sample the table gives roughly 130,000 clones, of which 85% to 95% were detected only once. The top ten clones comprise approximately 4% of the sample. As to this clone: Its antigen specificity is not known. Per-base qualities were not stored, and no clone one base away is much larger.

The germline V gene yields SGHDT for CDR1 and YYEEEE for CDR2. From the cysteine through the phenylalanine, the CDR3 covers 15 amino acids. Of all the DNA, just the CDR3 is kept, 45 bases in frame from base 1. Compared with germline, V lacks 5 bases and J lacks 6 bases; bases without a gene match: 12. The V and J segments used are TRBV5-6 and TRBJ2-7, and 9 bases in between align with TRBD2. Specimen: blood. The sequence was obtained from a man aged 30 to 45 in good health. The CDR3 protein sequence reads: CASRRASGVPGEQYF. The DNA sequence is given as TGTGCCAGCAGGAGAGCTAGCGGGGTCCCCGGCGAGCAGTACTTC.